This T cell receptor beta chain was sequenced during a study of blood T cell repertoires in COVID-19. Measured with immunoSEQ multiplex PCR; TCRdb has only the in-frame clones, and not every one. The repertoire includes roughly 76,000 clones, 80% to 90% of them detected once, and 1.2% sits in the top ten. Germline V gene sequence: CDR1 SGHNT, CDR2 YENEEA. CDR3 length equals 13 residues. V dropped 6 bases and J dropped 1; count of bases not matched to a gene: 2. This TCR derives from a woman in her forties or fifties with acute COVID-19. The chain combines TRBV11-3 with TRBJ2-5; TRBD2 matches 7 bases. Material for sequencing was PBMCs or T cells enriched from blood (not recorded which). In DNA, the CDR3 is TGTGCCAGCAGGTCGGGGGGCCAAGAGACCCAGTACTTC. Encoded protein: CASRSGGQETQYF. The full variable domain, completed using reference TRBV11-3 and TRBJ2-5, is EAGVVQSPRYKIIEKKQPVAFWCNPISGHNTLYWYLQNLGQGPELLIRYENEEAVDDSQLPKDRFSAERLKGVDSTLKIQPAELGDSAVYLCASRSGGQETQYFGPGTRLLVL.